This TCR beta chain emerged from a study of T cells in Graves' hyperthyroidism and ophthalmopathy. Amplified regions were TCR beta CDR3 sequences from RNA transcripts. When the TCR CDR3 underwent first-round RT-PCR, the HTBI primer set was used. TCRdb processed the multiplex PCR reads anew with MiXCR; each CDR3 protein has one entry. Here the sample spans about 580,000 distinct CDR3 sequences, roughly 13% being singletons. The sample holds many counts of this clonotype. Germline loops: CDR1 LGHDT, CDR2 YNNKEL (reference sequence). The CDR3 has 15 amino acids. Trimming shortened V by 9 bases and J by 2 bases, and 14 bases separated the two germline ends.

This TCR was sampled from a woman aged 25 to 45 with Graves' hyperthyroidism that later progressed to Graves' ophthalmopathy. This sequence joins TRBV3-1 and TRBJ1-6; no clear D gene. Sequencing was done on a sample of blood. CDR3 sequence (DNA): TGTGCCAGTCAAGCTCGCGTCACCTATAATTCACCCCTCCACTTT. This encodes CASQARVTYNSPLHF.